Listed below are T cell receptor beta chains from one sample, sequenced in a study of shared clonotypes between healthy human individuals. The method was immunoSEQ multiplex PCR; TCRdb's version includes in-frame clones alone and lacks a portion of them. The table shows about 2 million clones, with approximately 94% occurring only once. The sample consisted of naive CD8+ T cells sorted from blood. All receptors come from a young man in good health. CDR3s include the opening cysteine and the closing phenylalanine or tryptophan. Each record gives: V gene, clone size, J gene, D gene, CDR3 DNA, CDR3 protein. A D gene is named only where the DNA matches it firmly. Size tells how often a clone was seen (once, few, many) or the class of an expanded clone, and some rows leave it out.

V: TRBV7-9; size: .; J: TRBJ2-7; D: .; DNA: TGTGCCAGCAGCTCCCCGCACTGGGACGTCGGGAAGCAGTACTTC; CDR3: CASSSPHWDVGKQYF
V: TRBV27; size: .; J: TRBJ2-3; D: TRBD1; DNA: TGTGCCACTCGGACAGGGATCACAGATACGCAGTATTTT; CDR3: CATRTGITDTQYF
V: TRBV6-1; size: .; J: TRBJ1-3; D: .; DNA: TGTGCCAGCAGTGAAGGGTACAGGGCCGACACCATATATTTT; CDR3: CASSEGYRADTIYF
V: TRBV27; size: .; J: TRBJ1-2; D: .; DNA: TGTGCCAGCAGTTTGGCAGGAAACTATGGCTACACCTTC; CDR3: CASSLAGNYGYTF
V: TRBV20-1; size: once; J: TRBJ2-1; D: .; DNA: TGCAGTGCCGGGCTCATGAATGAGCAGTTCTTC; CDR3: CSAGLMNEQFF
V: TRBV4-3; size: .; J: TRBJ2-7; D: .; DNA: TGCGCCAGCAGCCAATCAGGGACGGGTGGTTACGAGCAGTACTTC; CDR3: CASSQSGTGGYEQYF
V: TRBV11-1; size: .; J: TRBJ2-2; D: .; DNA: TGTGCCAGCAATTTAGGGGTCGGGGAGCTGTTTTTT; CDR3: CASNLGVGELFF
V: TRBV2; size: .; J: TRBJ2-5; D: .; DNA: TGTGCCAGCAGGACCAGCCAAGAGACCCAGTACTTC; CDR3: CASRTSQETQYF
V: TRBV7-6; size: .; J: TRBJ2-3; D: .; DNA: TGTGCCAGCAGCTCCGAGGGACAGCGGGTCACAGATACGCAGTATTTT; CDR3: CASSSEGQRVTDTQYF
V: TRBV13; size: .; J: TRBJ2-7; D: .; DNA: TGTGCCAGCAGCTTCAGCGGAAACGAGCAGTACTTC; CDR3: CASSFSGNEQYF
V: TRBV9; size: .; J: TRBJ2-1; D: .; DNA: TGTGCCAGCAGCGTACTCGGGAGTTACAATGAGCAGTTCTTC; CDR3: CASSVLGSYNEQFF
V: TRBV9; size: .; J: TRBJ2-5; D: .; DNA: TGTGCCAGCAGCGTAGAACAGGGAGACGGGGAGACCCAGTACTTC; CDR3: CASSVEQGDGETQYF
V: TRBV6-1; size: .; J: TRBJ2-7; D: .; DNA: TGTGCCAGCAGTGATGGGGGCCTCTCCTACGAGCAGTACTTC; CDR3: CASSDGGLSYEQYF
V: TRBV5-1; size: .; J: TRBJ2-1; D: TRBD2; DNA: TGCGCCAGCAGCGGACTAGCGGGAGGGTCCAATGAGCAGTTCTTC; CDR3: CASSGLAGGSNEQFF
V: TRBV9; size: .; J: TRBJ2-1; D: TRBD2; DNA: TGTGCCAGCAGCGTAGACCGGGGAGGGTCCGTGATCAATGAGCAGTTCTTC; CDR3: CASSVDRGGSVINEQFF
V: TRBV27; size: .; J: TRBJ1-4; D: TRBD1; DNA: TGTGCCAGCAGTTTACGAGGGACAGAAAATGAAAAACTGTTTTTT; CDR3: CASSLRGTENEKLFF
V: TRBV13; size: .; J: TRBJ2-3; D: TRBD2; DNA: TGTGCCAGCCTCGAATCCCGCGGGGGGGCGGTAGATACGCAGTATTTT; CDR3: CASLESRGGAVDTQYF
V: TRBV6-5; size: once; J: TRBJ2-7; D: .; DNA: TGTGCCAGCAGTTACGGCGGACAAAACGAGCAGTACTTC; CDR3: CASSYGGQNEQYF
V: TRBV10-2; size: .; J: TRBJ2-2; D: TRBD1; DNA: TGCGCCAGCAGTGAGTCGAAGGGGGCTAACACCGGGGAGCTGTTTTTT; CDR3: CASSESKGANTGELFF
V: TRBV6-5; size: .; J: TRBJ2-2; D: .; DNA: TGTGCCAGCAGTTGGGTAGCGGCTAACACCGGGGAGCTGTTTTTT; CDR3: CASSWVAANTGELFF
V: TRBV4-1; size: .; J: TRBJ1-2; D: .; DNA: TGCGCCAGCAGCCAATTTCCAGGAAATGAAGACGGCTACACCTTC; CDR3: CASSQFPGNEDGYTF
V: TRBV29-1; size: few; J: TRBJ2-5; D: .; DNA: TGCAGCGTTGGTGCCGGGTTGGTGGAGACCCAGTACTTC; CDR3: CSVGAGLVETQYF
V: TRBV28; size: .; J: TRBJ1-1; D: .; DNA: TGTGCCAGCAGCTCGGGGCTGGCTTTCTTT; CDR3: CASSSGLAFF
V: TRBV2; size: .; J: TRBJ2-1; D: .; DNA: TGTGCCAGCAGACCCAACAGGGATACCTACAATGAGCAGTTCTTC; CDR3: CASRPNRDTYNEQFF
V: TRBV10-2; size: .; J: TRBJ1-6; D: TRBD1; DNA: TGCGCCAGCAGACAGGGGCTTAATTCACCCCTCCACTTT; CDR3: CASRQGLNSPLHF
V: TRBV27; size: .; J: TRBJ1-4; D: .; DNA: TGTGCCAGCAGCCCACAGGGAGGATATGAAAAACTGTTTTTT; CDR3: CASSPQGGYEKLFF
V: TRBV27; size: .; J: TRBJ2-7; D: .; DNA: TGTGCCAGCAGTTTAGGGGCCGGGACAAGGCAGTACTTC; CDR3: CASSLGAGTRQYF
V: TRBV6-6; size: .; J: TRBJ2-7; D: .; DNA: TGTGCCAGCAGTTACTCCGACTACCAGGGGGGCGAGCAGTACTTC; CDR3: CASSYSDYQGGEQYF
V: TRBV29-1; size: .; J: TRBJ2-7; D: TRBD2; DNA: TGCAGCGTTGAGTCTACTAGCGGGACCTCCTACGAGCAGTACTTC; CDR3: CSVESTSGTSYEQYF
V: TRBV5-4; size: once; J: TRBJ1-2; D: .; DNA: TGTGCCAGCAGCCCAGACAGGATTCAAGGCTATGGCTACACCTTC; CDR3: CASSPDRIQGYGYTF
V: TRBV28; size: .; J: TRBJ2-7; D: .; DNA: TGTGCCAGCAGCGTACAGAGAATCCACGAGCAGTACTTC; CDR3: CASSVQRIHEQYF
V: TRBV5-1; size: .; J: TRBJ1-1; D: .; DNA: TGCGCCAGCAGCTTACAGGGCACTGAAGCTTTCTTT; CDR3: CASSLQGTEAFF
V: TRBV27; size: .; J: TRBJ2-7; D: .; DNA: TGTGCCAGCAGTTTGGCGGGACAGATCTACGAGCAGTACTTC; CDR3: CASSLAGQIYEQYF
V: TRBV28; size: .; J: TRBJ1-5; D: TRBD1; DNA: TGTGCCAGCAGTTCCACAGGGGGCTCTAGCAATCAGCCCCAGCATTTT; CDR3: CASSSTGGSSNQPQHF
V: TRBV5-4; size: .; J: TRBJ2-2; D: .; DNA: TGTGCCAGCCGAACCGGGTACACCGGGGAGCTGTTTTTT; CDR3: CASRTGYTGELFF
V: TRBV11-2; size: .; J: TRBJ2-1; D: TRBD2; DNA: TGTGCCAGCAGCCTCGGGACTAGCGGGGGGAGATACAATGCTCAGTTCTTC; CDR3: CASSLGTSGGRYNAQFF
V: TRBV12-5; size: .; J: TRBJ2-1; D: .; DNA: TGTGCTAGTGGTTTAGAGGAGAATGAGCAGTTCTTC; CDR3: CASGLEENEQFF
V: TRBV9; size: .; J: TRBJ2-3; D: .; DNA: TGTGCCAGCAGCGCACCTCCTAGCACAGATACGCAGTATTTT; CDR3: CASSAPPSTDTQYF
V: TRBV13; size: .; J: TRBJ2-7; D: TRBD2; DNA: TGTGCCAGCAGCCTCCTACTAGCGGGGGGTTCCCATTTCTCCTACGAGCAGTACTTC; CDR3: CASSLLLAGGSHFSYEQYF
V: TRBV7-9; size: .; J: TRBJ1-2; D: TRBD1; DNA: TGTGCCAGCAGCTCACCCCGGGACAGGGGGGAATATGGCTACACCTTC; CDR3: CASSSPRDRGEYGYTF
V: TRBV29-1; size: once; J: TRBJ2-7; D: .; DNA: TGCAGCGTTGGTTTGCGGGACCTATCCTACGAGCAGTACTTC; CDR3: CSVGLRDLSYEQYF
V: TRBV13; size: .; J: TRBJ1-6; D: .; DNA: TGTGCCAGCAGCTTAGGTATTACATCACCCCTCCACTTT; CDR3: CASSLGITSPLHF
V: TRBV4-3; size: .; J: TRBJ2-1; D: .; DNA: TGCGCCAGCAGCCAAGTTCTAGGGCCGGTTAGTGAGCAGTTCTTC; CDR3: CASSQVLGPVSEQFF
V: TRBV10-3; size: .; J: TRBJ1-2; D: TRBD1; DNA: TGTGCCATCATGGGGGCAGGGGGCATGGACTATGGCTACACCTTC; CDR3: CAIMGAGGMDYGYTF
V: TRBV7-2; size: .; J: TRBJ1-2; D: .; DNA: TGTGCCAGCAGCTCTTTGACAGAGATCTATGGCTACACCTTC; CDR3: CASSSLTEIYGYTF